The 17 T cell receptor beta chains given below trace back to one sample, sequenced in a study of cytomegalovirus exposure and HLA in healthy donors. Here immunoSEQ multiplex PCR was the method, and the copy in TCRdb shows in-frame clones only, minus some. Of 250,000 to 400,000 clones listed, roughly 88% are singletons. Sequenced sample: PBMCs. These receptors were obtained from a man aged 25-40 years in good health and CMV-seronegative.

This clone showed up just once. The chain couples TRBV7-9 to TRBJ2-1; 12 bases agree with TRBD2. Germline V gene sequence: CDR1 SEHNR, CDR2 FQNEAQ (reference sequence). This CDR3 region has 16 residues. Germline trimming cut 1 base from V and 7 bases from J; bases unmatched to any gene: 5. CDR3 coding DNA: TGTGCCAGCAGCTTAGGGGGACTAGCGGGTGGTAATGAGCAGTTCTTC. Residues: CASSLGGLAGGNEQFF.

This chain connects TRBV5-5 to TRBJ1-6; D gene unclear. This CDR3 has 12 residues. Germline CDR1 SGHKS, CDR2 YYEKEE (reference sequence). The V end lost 3 bases, the J end lost 4 bases, and 2 bases lay between the germline ends. This chain's CDR3 is CASSSYNSPLHF. Here the CDR3 DNA reads TGTGCCAGCAGCTCGTATAATTCACCCCTCCACTTT.

J is TRBJ1-5 and V is TRBV18; the D is unclear. The CDR3 extends over 17 amino acids. Trimming shortened V by 4 bases and J by 1 base, and 17 bases separated the two germline ends. Germline V gene sequence: CDR1 KGHSH, CDR2 LQKENI. CDR3 loop: CASSRSGGVGSNQPQHF. The CDR3 coding sequence is TGTGCCAGCTCACGATCCGGCGGGGTAGGGAGCAATCAGCCCCAGCATTTT. Filled out from reference TRBV18 and TRBJ1-5, the complete variable domain reads NAGVMQNPRHLVRRRGQEARLRCSPMKGHSHVYWYRQLPEEGLKFMVYLQKENIIDESGMPKERFSAEFPKEGPSILRIQQVVRGDSAAYFCASSRSGGVGSNQPQHFGDGTRLSIL.

This clone was seen once. This chain joins TRBV5-1 and TRBJ2-3, with 8 bases fitting TRBD2. J was trimmed by 2 bases and V by 2 bases; bases with no gene match: 7. This CDR3 spans 16 amino acids. Germline V gene data show CDR1 as SGHRS and CDR2 as YFSETQ. The CDR3 DNA is TGCGCCAGCAGCTTCATCCGGGGGGGTTACACAGATACGCAGTATTTT. This encodes CASSFIRGGYTDTQYF.

The V and J genes are TRBV7-8 and TRBJ2-1, with 9 nucleotides matching TRBD2. Germline V gene data show CDR1 as SGHVS and CDR2 as FQNEAQ. V dropped 4 bases and J dropped 1; count of bases not matched to a gene: 17. The CDR3 totals 20 residues. CDR3: CASSSPGDSGGFWSYNEQFF. The CDR3 coding sequence is TGTGCCAGCAGCTCCCCCGGGGATAGCGGGGGTTTTTGGTCCTACAATGAGCAGTTCTTC.

This clone was seen a handful of times. The chain uses TRBV7-2 and TRBJ2-3; 11 nucleotides align to TRBD2. The germline V gene encodes CDR1 SGHTA and CDR2 FQGNSA. Trimming removed 5 bases from V and 5 bases from J; junction bases left unmatched: 6. This CDR3 is 15 amino acids long. The CDR3 DNA is TGTGCCAGCAGCCCCTCGGGACTAGCGGAAGATACGCAGTATTTT. Protein sequence: CASSPSGLAEDTQYF.

The J gene is TRBJ2-2, the V gene TRBV7-9; D may be TRBD1 (6 bases). CDR3 size: 12 residues. V shed 6 bases and J shed 6 bases, with 8 bases lying between them. Germline CDR1 and CDR2: SEHNR and FQNEAQ (reference sequence). CDR3 DNA sequence: TGTGCCAGCAGGCAGGGGCCCGGGGAGCTGTTTTTT. It encodes CASRQGPGELFF.

The J gene is TRBJ1-1, the V gene TRBV29-1; 7 nucleotides agree with TRBD1. Trimming took 6 bases from V and 0 from J; bases not matched to a gene: 7. This CDR3 contains 14 residues. The germline CDR1 and CDR2 sequences are SQVTM and ANQGSEA. CDR3 amino acids: CSVDRAGLNTEAFF. The DNA of the CDR3 is TGCAGCGTAGACAGGGCAGGGCTGAACACTGAAGCTTTCTTT.

This clone appeared once. The chain joins TRBV5-4 to TRBJ2-4; TRBD1 might be the D (6 bases). Germline V lookup: CDR1 SGHNT, CDR2 YYREEE (reference sequence). V was trimmed by 4 bases and J by 7 bases, leaving 12 bases between them. The length of the CDR3 is 13 residues. The DNA for the CDR3 is TGTGCCAGCAGCCCCACAGGGTCCAACATTCAGTACTTC. This codes for CASSPTGSNIQYF.

The gene calls are TRBV25-1 and TRBJ1-2, with 11 nucleotides matching TRBD1. Per the germline V gene, CDR1 is MGHDK and CDR2 is SYGVNS. J gave up 4 bases and V 6 bases, and 10 bases lay outside the gene matches. The CDR3 consists of 16 residues. The CDR3 sequence: CASRETGTGGIYGYTF. The CDR3 coding sequence is TGTGCCAGCAGGGAAACCGGGACAGGGGGGATCTATGGCTACACCTTC.

DNA of the CDR3: TGCGCCAGCAGTCAGGACAGGGGTTCCTACGAGCAGTACTTC. This codes for CASSQDRGSYEQYF. V and J are TRBV23-1 and TRBJ2-7, with 9 bases aligning to TRBD1. TRBV23-1 is marked as an open reading frame, function uncertain. The CDR3 consists of 14 residues. Trimming cost V 3 bases and J 1 base; bases outside gene matches: 1.

This clone came up once. This sequence joins TRBV9 and TRBJ1-2, with D unresolved. Germline V CDR1 and CDR2: SGDLS, YYNGEE. The CDR3 runs 13 residues. Trimming cost V 3 bases and J 4 bases, with 10 bases left between them. The DNA for the CDR3 is TGTGCCAGCAGCGAGCAGGACTTCTATGGCTACACCTTC. Amino acid sequence: CASSEQDFYGYTF.

Comment on this clone: Additional DNA sequences in this sample encode the identical CDR3. V is TRBV4-3 and J is TRBJ2-7, with TRBD1 identical over 8 bases. V was clipped by 4 bases and J by 1 base; unmatched bases: 3. The CDR3 is made up of 14 amino acids. Germline V gives CDR1 LGHNA, CDR2 YSLEER. The CDR3 DNA follows: TGCGCCAGCAGCCCAGGACAGGGATCCTACGAGCAGTACTTC. This encodes CASSPGQGSYEQYF.

CDR3 region: CASSLEGQGYQPQHF. The CDR3 DNA follows: TGTGCCAGCAGCTTAGAGGGACAGGGATATCAGCCCCAGCATTTT. The chain is built from TRBV7-8 and TRBJ1-5; 9 positions match TRBD1. The trim removed 1 base at V and 5 bases at J, leaving 3 bases unmatched. The germline gives CDR1 SGHVS, CDR2 FQNEAQ. The CDR3 extends over 15 amino acids.

The chain carries TRBV11-2 and TRBJ2-7, with D perhaps TRBD1 (6 bases). In germline, CDR1 is SGHAT, CDR2 FQNNGV. V was cut by 1 base and J by 2 bases, with 15 bases left in between. The CDR3 has 16 amino acids. The CDR3 DNA sequence: TGTGCCAGCAGCTTAGTACGGGGACACCGAGCCTACGAGCAGTACTTC. Amino acid sequence: CASSLVRGHRAYEQYF.

The chain combines TRBV2 with TRBJ1-5, with 8 nucleotides matching TRBD1. V shed 4 bases, J shed 2 bases, and the junction held 7 bases outside the gene matches. The CDR3 sequence is 16 residues long. The germline gives CDR1 SNHLY, CDR2 FYNNEI. CDR3 sequence reads: CASSGTGTRGNQPQHF. CDR3 nucleotides: TGTGCCAGCAGTGGGACAGGGACCCGCGGCAATCAGCCCCAGCATTTT. Filled out from reference TRBV2 and TRBJ1-5, the complete variable domain reads EPEVTQTPSHQVTQMGQEVILRCVPISNHLYFYWYRQILGQKVEFLVSFYNNEISEKSEIFDDQFSVERPDGSNFTLKIRSTKLEDSAMYFCASSGTGTRGNQPQHFGDGTRLSIL.

The J gene is TRBJ1-1, the V gene TRBV5-1, with 7 bases identical to TRBD1. J was trimmed by 2 bases and V by 4 bases; bases with no gene match: 5. The CDR3 extends over 14 amino acids. Germline lookup yields CDR1 SGHRS and CDR2 YFSETQ. The CDR3 region is CASSPEGGNTEAFF. Here the CDR3 DNA reads TGCGCCAGCAGCCCCGAAGGGGGCAACACTGAAGCTTTCTTT.